The clone carrying this T cell receptor beta chain was seen a handful of times. What it recognizes is unknown. The data were obtained in a study of CD8 T cells in ankylosing spondylitis. Study-level findings and limits: Clones tied to disease were said to be significantly enriched in matched ankylosing spondylitis synovial fluid.

As the method for making TCR beta libraries, quantitative 5'-RACE with molecular barcodes was used. MiXCR, applied by TCRdb to the 5' RACE reads, yields one record per CDR3 protein. The data show 120,000 or so distinct CDR3 sequences, about an eighth seen once. Material for sequencing was blood, either unsorted or a sorted T cell fraction (not recorded which). This receptor was taken from a female donor with ankylosing spondylitis or in good health (not recorded which).

The CDR3 bases are TGTGCCAGCAGCGAGGTGGGACTAGCAAAAGTCACAGATACGCAGTATTTT. The encoded protein is CASSEVGLAKVTDTQYF. This chain links TRBV7-2 with TRBJ2-3, with 9 bases lining up with TRBD2. Germline V lookup: CDR1 SGHTA, CDR2 FQGNSA. The CDR3 loop spans 17 amino acids. V shed 5 bases, J shed 2 bases, and the junction held 11 bases outside the gene matches.